The clone carrying this T cell receptor (beta chain) was observed at least ten times. The antigen is unknown. The entry originates in a study of T cells in Graves' hyperthyroidism and ophthalmopathy. Overall study context: The authors collected peripheral blood at initial diagnosis, before any treatment. Findings and limits, study-wide: Most thyroid clonotypes that were expanded above 0.001 also turned up in blood.

Amplification of TCR beta CDR3 regions used RNA as the template. TCR CDR3 regions were first amplified by RT-PCR with HTBI primers. MiXCR was run by TCRdb on the multiplex PCR reads, yielding one entry per CDR3 protein. The profile covers about 280,000 distinct CDR3 sequences, with 25% to 30% appearing a single time and about 30% taken by the ten largest. PBMCs were collected from an approximately 9 ml volume of fresh peripheral blood. Unmatched junction bases numbered 7, after V lost 4 bases and J lost 7 bases. The CDR3 runs to 15 residues. CDR1 is MNHEY and CDR2 is SMNVEV in the germline V gene (reference sequence).

The TCR was taken from a man aged 35 to 55 with Graves' hyperthyroidism that later progressed to Graves' ophthalmopathy. The V gene is TRBV27, the J gene TRBJ2-2, with TRBD1 identical over 9 bases. Sequencing used blood. DNA for the CDR3: TGTGCCAGCAGTTATACACAGGGGGCGCACGGGGAGCTGTTTTTT. Translation gives CASSYTQGAHGELFF.